The TCR beta chain described here comes from a study of blood T cell repertoires in COVID-19. Across the study: The United States, Italy and Spain supplied acute and convalescent COVID-19 samples.

Original processing notes: Amplification of reference gene primers provided the estimated nucleated cell counts. The table came from immunoSEQ multiplex PCR; TCRdb's copy has only in-frame clones and leaves some out. V and J calls and clone size are given by that table; D and trimming were obtained from the DNA. The repertoire holds approximately 180,000 clones, with approximately 89% as singletons. Grouping used clinical history reported by participants in a survey and questionnaire. Germline-derived CDR1 and CDR2 are MGHDK and SYGVNS. V was clipped by 7 bases and J by 6 bases, with 16 bases between them. The CDR3 runs to 13 residues.

The rearrangement uses TRBV25-1 and TRBJ2-7, with D maybe TRBD2 (6 bases). The sample consisted of PBMCs or T cells enriched from blood (not recorded which). This TCR came from a woman between 35 and 50 years old with acute COVID-19. The CDR3 DNA is TGTGCCAGCACCCAAGGAGGGTTCTCCGAGCAGTACTTC. Its translation: CASTQGGFSEQYF.